This passage covers 12 T cell receptor beta chains from one sample sequenced in a study of blood T cell repertoires in COVID-19. Assay used: immunoSEQ multiplex PCR; TCRdb lists only in-frame clones, some missing. The repertoire holds approximately 230,000 clones, with approximately 90% as singletons. Sequencing used peripheral blood. The receptors here all came from a man under 40 who had recovered from COVID-19.

This clone has a single count. DNA of the CDR3: TGTGCCAGCAGTGAATGGTACAATCCCCGTGATCGTGAGCAGTTCTTC. Translated: CASSEWYNPRDREQFF. The chain joins TRBV6-1 to TRBJ2-1; no clear D gene. Trimming left V 2 bases short and J 9 bases short, with 20 bases between. The germline CDR1 and CDR2 sequences are MNHNS and SASEGT. The CDR3 loop spans 16 amino acids.

The chain combines TRBV3-1 (or the pseudogene TRBV3-2) with TRBJ1-1; D is ambiguous. The CDR3 is made up of 13 amino acids. Trimming left V 4 bases short and J 3 bases short, with 9 bases between. Germline V gives CDR1 LGHDT, CDR2 YNNKEL (reference sequence). CDR3 DNA sequence: TGTGCCAGCAGCCCGACAAGCTACACTGAAGCTTTCTTT. Encoded protein: CASSPTSYTEAFF.

CDR3 coding DNA: TGCGCCAGCAGCTTGGAGGGGGGGGCCCTATTACCCTACGAGCAGTACTTC. Protein product: CASSLEGGALLPYEQYF. V usage is TRBV5-1 and J usage is TRBJ2-7; TRBD2 is a possible D gene (7 bases). With 0 bases removed from V and 2 bases from J, the gap between germline ends came to 18 bases. This CDR3 is built from 17 residues. Germline-derived CDR1 and CDR2 are SGHRS and YFSETQ.

This clone was seen a single time. The chain recombines TRBV30 with TRBJ1-2; TRBD1 matches at 10 bases. Germline-derived CDR1 and CDR2 are GTSNPN and SVGIG (reference sequence). With V trimmed by 7 bases and J by 8 bases, 16 bases remained unmatched. This CDR3 comprises 15 residues. The CDR3 coding sequence is TGTGCCTTCCAGTCCCGGGACAGGGGCCTCCGGGGCTACACCTTC. The encoded protein is CAFQSRDRGLRGYTF.

This clone came up a few times. The gene calls are TRBV7-7 and TRBJ2-1; D unclear. Trimming removed 5 bases at V and 9 bases at J, with 20 bases between. The CDR3 loop spans 15 amino acids. In germline, CDR1 is SSHAT, CDR2 FNYEAQ (reference sequence). The CDR3 DNA is TGTGCCAGCAGCCTTACCGGAACAGACGCCGGTGAGCAGTTCTTC. This sequence encodes CASSLTGTDAGEQFF.

This clone has just one count. CDR3 sequence: CASSLAAGYGTGELFF. The CDR3 bases are TGCGCCAGCAGCTTGGCAGCCGGGTATGGCACCGGGGAGCTGTTTTTT. The chain joins TRBV5-1 to TRBJ2-2; D uncertain. V was clipped by 0 bases and J by 4 bases, with 13 bases between them. Germline values: CDR1 SGHRS, CDR2 YFSETQ. This CDR3 has 16 amino acids. Complete variable domain (other parts from reference TRBV5-1 and TRBJ2-2): KAGVTQTPRYLIKTRGQQVTLSCSPISGHRSVSWYQQTPGQGLQFLFEYFSETQRNKGNFPGRFSGRQFSNSRSEMNVSTLELGDSALYLCASSLAAGYGTGELFFGEGSRLTVL.

The chain couples TRBV18 to TRBJ2-7; a possible D gene is TRBD2 (5 bases). CDR3 length equals 14 residues. Trimming cost V 6 bases and J 5 bases, with 17 bases left between them. Germline V CDR1 and CDR2: KGHSH, LQKENI. The CDR3: CASSRSAWGDEQYF. CDR3 nucleotide sequence: TGTGCCAGCTCCCGTAGCGCATGGGGAGACGAGCAGTACTTC.

V gene TRBV3-1 (or the pseudogene TRBV3-2) combines with J gene TRBJ2-5; 13 nucleotides line up with TRBD2. The CDR3 is 18 residues long. Germline values: CDR1 LGHDT, CDR2 YNNKEL (reference sequence). V lost 0 bases to trimming and J lost 5 bases; unmatched junction nucleotides: 9. CDR3 residues: CASSQDRTSGGTTETQYF. CDR3 sequence (DNA): TGTGCCAGCAGCCAAGATAGGACTAGCGGGGGAACCACGGAGACCCAGTACTTC.

V and J are TRBV18 and TRBJ2-2; the match to TRBD1 covers 10 bases. The V gene end was trimmed by 1 base and the J gene end by 3 bases; junction bases not matched to a gene: 8. The CDR3 is 18 residues long. CDR1 is KGHSH and CDR2 is LQKENI in the germline V gene. The CDR3 region has the DNA TGTGCCAGCTCACCACTAATACCTGGGACAGGGGACACCGGGGAGCTGTTTTTT. This gives the protein CASSPLIPGTGDTGELFF.

The sample holds a few counts of this clone. This chain joins TRBV18 and TRBJ1-5, with unresolved D. Germline V gene data show CDR1 as KGHSH and CDR2 as LQKENI. The V end was cut by 6 bases, the J end by 5 bases, with 14 bases between. The CDR3 spans 14 residues. For the CDR3, the DNA is TGTGCCAGCTCCAGCGGGGTACATGATCAGCCCCAGCATTTT. Amino acids: CASSSGVHDQPQHF.

The V gene is TRBV5-1, the J gene TRBJ2-7, with 9 bases matching TRBD1. J gave up 5 bases and V 3 bases, and 9 bases lay outside the gene matches. The CDR3 covers 15 residues. Germline-derived CDR1 and CDR2 are SGHRS and YFSETQ. The CDR3 sequence: CASSWISGQGNEQYF. Here the CDR3 DNA reads TGCGCCAGCAGCTGGATATCGGGACAGGGTAACGAGCAGTACTTC.

V gene TRBV6-5 combines with J gene TRBJ1-5; D is unresolved. The CDR3 extends over 16 amino acids. Germline V gene data show CDR1 as MNHEY and CDR2 as SVGAGI. Trimming removed 1 base at V and 0 bases at J, with 10 bases between. The CDR3 DNA reads as TGTGCCAGCAGTTACTGGTCCCCCTATAGCAATCAGCCCCAGCATTTT. This translates into CASSYWSPYSNQPQHF.